This T cell receptor (beta chain) was sequenced for a study of cytomegalovirus exposure and HLA in healthy donors. Germline V gene data show CDR1 as MGHRA and CDR2 as YSYEKL. Trimming removed 4 bases from V and 8 bases from J, with 14 bases in between. This CDR3 has 13 residues. Findings and caveats of the study: A link between a missense DCLRE1C variant and TCR beta V- and J-gene trimming emerged from a later analysis. Across donors, sequencing depth was assumed by presence/absence analyses to be roughly uniform.

The study ran its PCR with 60 Vbeta and 13 Jbeta primers. Clones were read by immunoSEQ multiplex PCR, and TCRdb kept only the in-frame ones, dropping some. The sample has about 120,000 clones; roughly 80% are singletons. This clone was found once. Antigen specificity is unknown. The sequence was obtained from a woman in her forties in good health and CMV-seropositive. Material: PBMCs. The chain recombines TRBV4-1 with TRBJ1-2, with D tentatively TRBD1 (5 bases). The CDR3 nucleotides are TGCGCCAGCAGCCCAGGCCAGGGTGGGGGCTACACCTTC. As protein: CASSPGQGGGYTF.